Below, 11 T cell receptor beta chains from the same sample are listed, as sequenced in a study of cytomegalovirus exposure and HLA in healthy donors. The PCR used 60 Vbeta and 13 Jbeta primers. Assay used: immunoSEQ multiplex PCR; TCRdb lists only in-frame clones, some missing. Of some 56,000 clones listed, approximately 80% were seen once; the top ten hold roughly 3.5%. What was sequenced was PBMCs. The receptors were gathered from a woman aged 40 to 50 in good health and CMV-seronegative.

This chain joins TRBV7-9 and TRBJ2-1; TRBD2 aligns across 7 bases. CDR1 and CDR2 from the germline V gene are SEHNR and FQNEAQ (reference sequence). CDR3 length equals 14 residues. V trimming: 5 bases; J trimming: 7 bases; junction bases outside the gene matches: 8. CDR3 loop: CASSPGRQGNEQFF. For the CDR3, the DNA is TGTGCCAGCAGCCCCGGGAGGCAGGGTAATGAGCAGTTCTTC.

The chain links TRBV27 to TRBJ2-7, with 10 nucleotides matching TRBD1. Germline CDR1 and CDR2: MNHEY and SMNVEV (reference sequence). V shed 1 base and J 6 bases; nucleotides not matched to a gene: 6. The CDR3 runs 15 residues. The CDR3 region is CASSLFWDRGSEQYF. The CDR3 nucleotides are TGTGCCAGCAGTTTATTTTGGGACAGGGGTTCCGAGCAGTACTTC.

The V call is TRBV7-2, the J call TRBJ1-2; tentatively, D is TRBD1 (6 bases). The germline gives CDR1 SGHTA, CDR2 FQGNSA. The CDR3 spans 14 residues. V was clipped by 1 base and J by 4 bases, with 10 bases between them. The CDR3 is CASSLDDRLYGYTF. As DNA, the CDR3 is TGTGCCAGCAGCTTAGACGACAGGCTCTATGGCTACACCTTC.

The J gene is TRBJ1-4, the V gene TRBV4-2, with D perhaps matching TRBD1 (6 bases). CDR1 is LGHNA and CDR2 is YNFKEQ in the germline V gene. This CDR3 has 15 residues. V lost 2 bases to trimming and J lost 8 bases, with 15 bases between them. DNA of the CDR3: TGTGCCAGCAGCCAACATACAGGGTTTGGGGAAAAACTGTTTTTT. This translates into CASSQHTGFGEKLFF.

The V gene is TRBV9, the J gene TRBJ1-4; weak D call: TRBD1 (5 bases). V lost 0 bases and J lost 4, with 13 bases in between. Germline V gene sequence: CDR1 SGDLS, CDR2 YYNGEE. The CDR3 has 16 amino acids. CDR3 sequence: CASSVGAAGLNEKLFF. In DNA form, the CDR3 reads TGTGCCAGCAGCGTAGGGGCTGCAGGGCTTAATGAAAAACTGTTTTTT. Based on the CDR3 plus reference TRBV9 and TRBJ1-4, the full variable domain is DSGVTQTPKHLITATGQRVTLRCSPRSGDLSVYWYQQSLDQGLQFLIQYYNGEERAKGNILERFSAQQFPDLHSELNLSSLELGDSALYFCASSVGAAGLNEKLFFGSGTQLSVL.

The chain combines TRBV5-4 with TRBJ2-2, with 7 nucleotides matching TRBD2. This CDR3 region has 16 residues. Per germline, CDR1 SGHNT and CDR2 YYREEE (reference sequence). J gave up 2 bases and V 2 bases, and 6 bases lay outside the gene matches. The CDR3 loop is CASSFFAGVNTGELFF. The CDR3 DNA reads as TGTGCCAGCAGCTTTTTTGCGGGAGTTAACACCGGGGAGCTGTTTTTT. Filled out from reference TRBV5-4 and TRBJ2-2, the complete variable domain reads ETGVTQSPTHLIKTRGQQVTLRCSSQSGHNTVSWYQQALGQGPQFIFQYYREEENGRGNFPPRFSGLQFPNYSSELNVNALELDDSALYLCASSFFAGVNTGELFFGEGSRLTVL.

The table lists this clone with a few counts. The chain links TRBV5-6 to TRBJ1-2; TRBD1 matches 9 bases. The ends lost 6 bases at V and 3 bases at J; junction bases unmatched: 6. The CDR3 runs to 14 residues. Germline V gene data show CDR1 as SGHDT and CDR2 as YYEEEE. The CDR3 sequence is CASTLGQGDYGYTF. Written as DNA, the CDR3 is TGTGCCAGCACCCTGGGACAGGGAGACTATGGCTACACCTTC.

V usage is TRBV25-1 and J usage is TRBJ2-5, with D perhaps matching TRBD2 (6 bases). The CDR3 has 15 amino acids. V was cut by 1 base and J by 5 bases, with 14 bases left in between. Germline V gene data show CDR1 as MGHDK and CDR2 as SYGVNS. This CDR3 reads CASSESDIAAETQYF. In DNA, the CDR3 is TGTGCCAGCAGTGAATCGGATATAGCGGCGGAGACCCAGTACTTC. Full variable domain (remainder filled in from reference TRBV25-1 and TRBJ2-5): EADIYQTPRYLVIGTGKKITLECSQTMGHDKMYWYQQDPGMELHLIHYSYGVNSTEKGDLSSESTVSRIRTEHFPLTLESARPSHTSQYLCASSESDIAAETQYFGPGTRLLVL.

J is TRBJ2-7 and V is TRBV6-5, with TRBD1 matching 8 bases. This CDR3 region has 13 residues. From germline, CDR1 is MNHEY and CDR2 SVGAGI. V trimming: 6 bases; J trimming: 3 bases; junction bases outside the gene matches: 4. CDR3 DNA sequence: TGTGCCAGCAGGAATACAGGGGGCTACGAGCAGTACTTC. Its protein product is CASRNTGGYEQYF.

In this sample, this clone turned up once. The chain uses TRBV18 and TRBJ2-1; 7 nucleotides align to TRBD2. Trimming at V came to 6 bases and at J to 1 base, leaving 6 bases not matched to a gene. The CDR3 consists of 15 residues. Per germline, CDR1 KGHSH and CDR2 LQKENI. For the CDR3, the DNA is TGTGCCAGCTCCCCTTCTAGCGGATCCTACAATGAGCAGTTCTTC. Translated: CASSPSSGSYNEQFF.

This clone has just a few counts. This chain links TRBV9 with TRBJ2-3; 9 bases are a match to TRBD2. Unmatched junction bases numbered 7, after V lost 2 bases and J lost 6 bases. CDR1 and CDR2 (germline): SGDLS, YYNGEE. This CDR3 comprises 15 residues. The CDR3 region is CASSVAGGPVDTQYF. For the CDR3, the DNA is TGTGCCAGCAGCGTGGCGGGAGGGCCAGTGGATACGCAGTATTTT.